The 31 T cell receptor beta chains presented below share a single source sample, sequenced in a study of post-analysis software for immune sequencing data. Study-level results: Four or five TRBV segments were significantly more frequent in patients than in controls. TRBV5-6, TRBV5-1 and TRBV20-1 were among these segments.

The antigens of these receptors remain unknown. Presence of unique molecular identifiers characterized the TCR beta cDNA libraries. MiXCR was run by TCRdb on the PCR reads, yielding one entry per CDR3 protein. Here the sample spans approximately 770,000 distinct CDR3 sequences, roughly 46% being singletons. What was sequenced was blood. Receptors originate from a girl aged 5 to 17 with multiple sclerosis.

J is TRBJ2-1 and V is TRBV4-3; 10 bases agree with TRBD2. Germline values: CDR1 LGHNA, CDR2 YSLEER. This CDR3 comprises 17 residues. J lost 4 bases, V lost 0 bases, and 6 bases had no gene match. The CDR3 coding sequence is TGCGCCAGCAGCCAAGATCCCGGGACTAGCGCATACAATGAGCAGTTCTTC. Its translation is CASSQDPGTSAYNEQFF.

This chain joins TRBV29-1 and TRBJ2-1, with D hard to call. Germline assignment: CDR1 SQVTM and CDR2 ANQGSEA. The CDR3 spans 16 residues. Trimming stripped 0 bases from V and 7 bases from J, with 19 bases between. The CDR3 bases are TGCAGCGTTGAAGAAAATAGGGCAATGCTTCGGAATGAGCAGTTCTTC. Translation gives CSVEENRAMLRNEQFF.

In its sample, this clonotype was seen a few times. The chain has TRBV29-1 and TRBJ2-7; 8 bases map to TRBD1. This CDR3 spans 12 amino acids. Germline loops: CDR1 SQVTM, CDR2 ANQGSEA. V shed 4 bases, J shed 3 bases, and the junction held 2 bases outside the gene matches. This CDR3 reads CSVVDRVYEQYF. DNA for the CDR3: TGCAGCGTTGTGGACAGGGTCTACGAGCAGTACTTC.

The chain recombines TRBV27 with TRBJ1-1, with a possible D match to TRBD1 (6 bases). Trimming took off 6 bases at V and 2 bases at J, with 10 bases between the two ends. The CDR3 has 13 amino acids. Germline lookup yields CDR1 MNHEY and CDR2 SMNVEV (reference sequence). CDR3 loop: CASRRQENTEAFF. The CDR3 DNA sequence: TGTGCCAGCAGACGACAGGAAAACACTGAAGCTTTCTTT.

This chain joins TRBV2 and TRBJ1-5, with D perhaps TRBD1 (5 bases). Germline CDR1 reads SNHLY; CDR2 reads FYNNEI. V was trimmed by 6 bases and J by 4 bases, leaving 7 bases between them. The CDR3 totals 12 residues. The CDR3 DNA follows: TGTGCCAGCAGGGAGGGGAATCAGCCCCAGCATTTT. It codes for CASREGNQPQHF.

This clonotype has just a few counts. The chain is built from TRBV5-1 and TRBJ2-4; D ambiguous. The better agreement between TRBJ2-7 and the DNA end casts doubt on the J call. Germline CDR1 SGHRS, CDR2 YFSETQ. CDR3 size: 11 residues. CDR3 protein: CASRGSNEQYF. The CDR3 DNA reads TGCGCCAGCAGGGGTAGTAACGAGCAGTACTTC.

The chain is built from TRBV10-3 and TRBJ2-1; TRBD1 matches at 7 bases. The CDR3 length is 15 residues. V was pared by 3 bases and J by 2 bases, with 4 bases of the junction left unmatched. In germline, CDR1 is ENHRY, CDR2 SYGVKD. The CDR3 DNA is TGTGCCATCAGTGACACAGGGGCGGCCTACAATGAGCAGTTCTTC. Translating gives CAISDTGAAYNEQFF.

For the CDR3, the DNA is TGTGCCAGCAGCGTAGTACTCTCTGGGGCCAACGTCCTGACTTTC. This translates into CASSVVLSGANVLTF. The chain has TRBV9 and TRBJ2-6; D is ambiguous. The germline V and J ends were trimmed by 0 bases and 0 bases, with 4 bases remaining between them. CDR3 length: 15 residues. Germline V gene sequence: CDR1 SGDLS, CDR2 YYNGEE. Variable domain in full (rest from reference TRBV9 and TRBJ2-6): DSGVTQTPKHLITATGQRVTLRCSPRSGDLSVYWYQQSLDQGLQFLIQYYNGEERAKGNILERFSAQQFPDLHSELNLSSLELGDSALYFCASSVVLSGANVLTFGAGSRLTVL.

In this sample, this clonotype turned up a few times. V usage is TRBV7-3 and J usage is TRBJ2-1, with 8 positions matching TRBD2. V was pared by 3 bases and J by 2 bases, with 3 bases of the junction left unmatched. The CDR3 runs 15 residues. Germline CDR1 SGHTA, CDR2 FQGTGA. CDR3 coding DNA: TGTGCCAGCAGCTTCATAGCGGGACCCTACAATGAGCAGTTCTTC. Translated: CASSFIAGPYNEQFF.

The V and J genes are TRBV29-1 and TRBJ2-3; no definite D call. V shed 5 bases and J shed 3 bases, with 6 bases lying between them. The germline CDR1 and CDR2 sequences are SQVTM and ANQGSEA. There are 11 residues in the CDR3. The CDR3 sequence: CSVWRTDTQYF. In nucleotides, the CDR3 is TGCAGCGTTTGGCGTACAGATACGCAGTATTTT.

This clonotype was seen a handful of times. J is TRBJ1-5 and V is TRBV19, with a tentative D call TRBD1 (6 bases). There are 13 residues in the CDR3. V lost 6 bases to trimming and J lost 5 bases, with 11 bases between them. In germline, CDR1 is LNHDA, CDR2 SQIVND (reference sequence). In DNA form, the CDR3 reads TGTGCCAGTAGCCCACAGGGCGATCAGCCCCAGCATTTT. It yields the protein CASSPQGDQPQHF.

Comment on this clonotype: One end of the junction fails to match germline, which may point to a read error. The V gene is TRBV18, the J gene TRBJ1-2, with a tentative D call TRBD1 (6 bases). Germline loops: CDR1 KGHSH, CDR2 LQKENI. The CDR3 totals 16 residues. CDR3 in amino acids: CASSPLPGQPNYDYTF. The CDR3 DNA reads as TGTGCCAGCTCACCCCTTCCGGGACAACCGAACTATGACTACACCTTC.

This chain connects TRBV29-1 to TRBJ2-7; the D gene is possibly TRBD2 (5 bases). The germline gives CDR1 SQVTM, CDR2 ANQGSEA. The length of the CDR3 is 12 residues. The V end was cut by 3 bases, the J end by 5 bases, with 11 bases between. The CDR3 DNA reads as TGCAGCGTTGAGGGCTCGAGGGACGAGCAGTACTTC. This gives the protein CSVEGSRDEQYF.

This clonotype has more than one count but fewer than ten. CDR3 coding DNA: TGTGCCACCAGCAGAGATTCGTCGGCAGATACGCAGTATTTT. Amino acid sequence: CATSRDSSADTQYF. The chain links TRBV15 to TRBJ2-3; D is undetermined. There are 14 residues in the CDR3. Germline CDR1 is LNHNV and CDR2 is YYDKDF (reference sequence). The V and J ends lost 0 bases and 4 bases respectively, with 8 bases between them.

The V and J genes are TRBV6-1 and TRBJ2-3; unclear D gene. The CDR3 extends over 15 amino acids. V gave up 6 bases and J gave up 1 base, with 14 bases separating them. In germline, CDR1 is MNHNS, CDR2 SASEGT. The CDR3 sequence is CASRDWIIGTDTQYF. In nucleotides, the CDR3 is TGTGCCAGCAGAGACTGGATAATAGGCACAGATACGCAGTATTTT.

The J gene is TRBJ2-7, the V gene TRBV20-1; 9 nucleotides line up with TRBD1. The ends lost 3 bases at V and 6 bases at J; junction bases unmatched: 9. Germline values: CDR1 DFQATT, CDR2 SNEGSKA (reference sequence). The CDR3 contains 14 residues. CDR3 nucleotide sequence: TGCAGTGCTAGGGGACAGGGAGATTCCAGCGAGCAGTACTTC. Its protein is CSARGQGDSSEQYF.

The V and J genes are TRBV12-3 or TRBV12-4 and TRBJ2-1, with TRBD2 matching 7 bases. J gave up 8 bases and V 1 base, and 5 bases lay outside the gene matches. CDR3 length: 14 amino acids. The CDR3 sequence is CASSLGTRPHEQFF. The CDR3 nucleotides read TGTGCCAGCAGTTTAGGGACTAGGCCCCATGAGCAGTTCTTC.

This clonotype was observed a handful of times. The CDR3 DNA reads as TGTGCCAGCAGCTCGCGGGCCCAAGCTACGCAGCAGTACTTC. Protein sequence: CASSSRAQATQQYF. The rearrangement links TRBV7-2 to TRBJ2-7, with D possibly matching TRBD2 (5 bases). This CDR3 has 14 amino acids. Germline V lookup: CDR1 SGHTA, CDR2 FQGNSA. Trimming took 4 bases from V and 8 from J, leaving 18 bases between them.

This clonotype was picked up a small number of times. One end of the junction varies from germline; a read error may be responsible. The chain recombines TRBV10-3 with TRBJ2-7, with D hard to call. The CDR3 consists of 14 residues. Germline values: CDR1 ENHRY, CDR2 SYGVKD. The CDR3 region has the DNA TGTGCCATCAGGGAGTCGGGCCACATATACGAGCAGTACTTC. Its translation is CAIRESGHIYEQYF.

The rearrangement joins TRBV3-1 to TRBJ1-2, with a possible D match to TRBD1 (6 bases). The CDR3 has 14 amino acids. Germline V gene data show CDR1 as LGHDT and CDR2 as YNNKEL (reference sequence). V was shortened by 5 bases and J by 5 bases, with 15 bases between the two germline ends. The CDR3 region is CASSDAGTWYGYTF. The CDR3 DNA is TGTGCCAGCAGCGATGCCGGGACATGGTATGGCTACACCTTC. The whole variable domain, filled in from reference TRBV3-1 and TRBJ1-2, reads DTAVSQTPKYLVTQMGNDKSIKCEQNLGHDTMYWYKQDSKKFLKIMFSYNNKELIINETVPNRFSPKSPDKAHLNLHINSLELGDSAVYFCASSDAGTWYGYTFGSGTRLTVV.

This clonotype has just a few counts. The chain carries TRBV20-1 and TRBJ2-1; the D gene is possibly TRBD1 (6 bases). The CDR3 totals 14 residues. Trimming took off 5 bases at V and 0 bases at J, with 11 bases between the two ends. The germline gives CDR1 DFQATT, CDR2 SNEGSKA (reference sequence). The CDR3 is CSAEGHHSYNEQFF. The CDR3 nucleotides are TGCAGTGCTGAGGGACACCACTCCTACAATGAGCAGTTCTTC.

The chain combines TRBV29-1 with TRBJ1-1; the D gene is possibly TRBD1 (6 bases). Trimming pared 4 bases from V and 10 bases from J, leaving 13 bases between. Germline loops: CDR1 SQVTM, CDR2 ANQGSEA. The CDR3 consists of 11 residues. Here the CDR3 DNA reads TGCAGCGTTGTTACAGGGACCGTAGCTTTCTTT. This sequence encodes CSVVTGTVAFF.

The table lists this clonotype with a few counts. CDR3 nucleotide sequence: TGTGCCTGGAGCCCCGGACAGGGCCACGAGCAGTACTTC. It translates to CAWSPGQGHEQYF. The J gene is TRBJ2-7, the V gene TRBV30, with 8 bases that match TRBD1. The germline V gene has CDR1 GTSNPN and CDR2 SVGIG (reference sequence). The CDR3 has 13 residues. V shed 3 bases, J shed 5 bases, and the junction held 6 bases outside the gene matches. The whole variable domain, remainder taken from reference TRBV30 and TRBJ2-7, is SQTIHQWPATLVQPVGSPLSLECTVEGTSNPNLYWYRQAAGRGLQLLFYSVGIGQISSEVPQNLSASRPQDRQFILSSKKLLLSDSGFYLCAWSPGQGHEQYFGPGTRLTVT.

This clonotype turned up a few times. DNA of the CDR3: TGTGCCAGCAGGGCTCTATTCGTACGGAGGCGCGACAATGAGCAGTTCTTC. It specifies CASRALFVRRRDNEQFF. The chain joins TRBV2 to TRBJ2-1, with D possibly TRBD2 on 5 matching bases. This CDR3 has 17 residues. Germline loops: CDR1 SNHLY, CDR2 FYNNEI. Between the trimmed V and J ends, which lost 6 bases and 5 bases, there was a span of 23 bases.

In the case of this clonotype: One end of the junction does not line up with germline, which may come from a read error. The chain's CDR3 is CASTASTDAQYF. The CDR3 DNA reads TGTGCCAGCACGGCTTCCACAGATGCGCAGTATTTT. The J gene is TRBJ2-3, the V gene TRBV28; no clear D. Per germline, CDR1 MDHEN and CDR2 SYDVKM. This CDR3 contains 12 residues.

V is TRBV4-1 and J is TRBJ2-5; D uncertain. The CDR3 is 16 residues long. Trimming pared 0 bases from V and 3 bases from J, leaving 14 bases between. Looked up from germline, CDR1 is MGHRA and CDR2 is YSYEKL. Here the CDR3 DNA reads TGCGCCAGCAGCCAAGACCGGCCAGGCCTAAAAGAGACCCAGTACTTC. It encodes CASSQDRPGLKETQYF.

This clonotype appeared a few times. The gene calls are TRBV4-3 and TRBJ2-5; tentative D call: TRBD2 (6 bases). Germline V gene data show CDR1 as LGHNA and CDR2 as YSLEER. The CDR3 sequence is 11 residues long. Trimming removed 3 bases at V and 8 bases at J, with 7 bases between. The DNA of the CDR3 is TGCGCCAGCAGCCAGGGACTCACCCAGTACTTC. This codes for CASSQGLTQYF.

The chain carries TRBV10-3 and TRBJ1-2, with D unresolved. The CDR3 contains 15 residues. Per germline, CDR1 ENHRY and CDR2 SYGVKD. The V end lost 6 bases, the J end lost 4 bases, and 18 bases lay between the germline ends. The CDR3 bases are TGTGCCATCAGGGGGTTCCGACGGACGAGCTATGGCTACACCTTC. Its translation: CAIRGFRRTSYGYTF.

DNA of the CDR3: TGTGCCAGCAGTGAATGGGAGGGGACAGGGTCCAATGAGCAGTTCTTC. As protein: CASSEWEGTGSNEQFF. The chain couples TRBV25-1 to TRBJ2-1, with 9 nucleotides matching TRBD1. Germline V gene data show CDR1 as MGHDK and CDR2 as SYGVNS. CDR3 length equals 16 residues. The V gene end was trimmed by 1 base and the J gene end by 6 bases; junction bases not matched to a gene: 7.

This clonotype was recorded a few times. CDR3 nucleotides: TGTGCCAGCAGTTGGGGGACTGCCAATGAGCAGTTCTTC. Amino acids: CASSWGTANEQFF. The chain has TRBV6-5 and TRBJ2-1; D is possibly TRBD2 (6 bases). The length of the CDR3 is 13 residues. Germline CDR1 reads MNHEY; CDR2 reads SVGAGI. The ends were cut back, 4 bases at V and 6 bases at J, with 10 bases in the middle.

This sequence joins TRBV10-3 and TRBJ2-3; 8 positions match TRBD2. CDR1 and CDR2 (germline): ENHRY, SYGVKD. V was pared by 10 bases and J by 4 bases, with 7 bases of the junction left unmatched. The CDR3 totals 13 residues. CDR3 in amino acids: CATSAGEADTQYF. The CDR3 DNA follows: TGTGCCACCTCAGCGGGAGAGGCAGATACGCAGTATTTT.